This T cell receptor beta chain was identified during a study of T cells after yellow fever vaccination. About the study: With SMART-Seq v4 Ultra Low Input, the fractions containing low cell numbers were prepared. Notes on the study in general: Compared with primary, the secondary response was weaker and peaked at day 5, not 15. In post-booster samples, most primary-vaccination clones reappeared (about 97% CD4, 88% CD8).

V was clipped by 6 bases and J by 7 bases, with 28 bases between them. The CDR3 consists of 17 residues. For this clonotype: As yet, its antigen is unknown.

UMIs were added to TCR cDNA along with a universal primer site when it was made by 5'RACE template switching. TCRdb called the 5' RACE reads again in MiXCR, with one record for every CDR3 protein. The sample contains about 630,000 distinct CDR3 sequences, 12% of which appear only once. The specimen comprised PBMCs, sampled on the day of the yellow fever booster vaccination. The rearrangement joins TRBV12-3 or TRBV12-4 to TRBJ2-7; TRBD2 is a possible D gene (6 bases). The receptor was derived from a man aged 25-45 years who received the YFV17D yellow fever vaccine. CDR3 coding DNA: TGTGCCAGCAGACTCGGAAGGGTCACCCAGATACGGGAGGAGCAGTACTTC. Residues: CASRLGRVTQIREEQYF.